The 15 T cell receptor beta chains given below trace back to one sample, sequenced in a study of CD8 T cells in Susac syndrome. Random hexamers were used to reverse transcribe an amount of about 0.45 to 1 ug RNA. A single record per CDR3 protein comes from TCRdb applying MiXCR to the immunoSEQ multiplex PCR reads. Of roughly 200,000 distinct CDR3 sequences in the sample, 95% were seen once. Sequenced material: CD8+ T cells from PBMCs. Receptors were obtained from a human donor with multiple sclerosis.

The gene calls are TRBV3-1 and TRBJ1-1; D uncertain. Trimming left V 0 bases short and J 2 bases short, with 13 bases between. In germline, CDR1 is LGHDT, CDR2 YNNKEL (reference sequence). The CDR3 extends over 16 amino acids. The CDR3 DNA reads TGTGCCAGCAGCCAAGATCCCCTGGGTTTCAACACTGAAGCTTTCTTT. This encodes CASSQDPLGFNTEAFF.

The chain joins TRBV7-3 to TRBJ2-5; D is perhaps TRBD2 (5 bases). Germline loops: CDR1 SGHTA, CDR2 FQGTGA. The CDR3 covers 15 residues. Trimming removed 2 bases from V and 4 bases from J, with 14 bases in between. DNA for the CDR3: TGTGCCAGCAGCTTATCTTCATCTCGGGGAGAGACCCAGTACTTC. Translating gives CASSLSSSRGETQYF.

CDR3 protein: CASSLALRGGADTQYF. CDR3 coding DNA: TGTGCCAGCAGCTTAGCCCTCCGAGGGGGGGCAGATACGCAGTATTTT. The chain has TRBV7-8 and TRBJ2-3, with D tentatively TRBD2 (7 bases). The V end lost 0 bases, the J end lost 4 bases, and 14 bases lay between the germline ends. CDR3 length equals 16 residues. Germline V gene sequence: CDR1 SGHVS, CDR2 FQNEAQ.

The rearrangement joins TRBV20-1 to TRBJ1-1; TRBD1 is a possible D gene (5 bases). Trimming stripped 2 bases from V and 0 bases from J, with 10 bases between. Germline values: CDR1 DFQATT, CDR2 SNEGSKA (reference sequence). The CDR3 runs 14 residues. The CDR3 protein is CSARLRQLNTEAFF. CDR3 in DNA: TGCAGTGCTAGACTTCGACAGCTGAACACTGAAGCTTTCTTT.

The CDR3 spells CASSQRIGESYGYTF. The CDR3 nucleotides read TGCGCCAGCAGCCAACGGATCGGGGAGAGCTATGGCTACACCTTC. V is TRBV4-1 and J is TRBJ1-2; D uncertain. Germline V gene sequence: CDR1 MGHRA, CDR2 YSYEKL. The CDR3 sequence is 15 residues long. V was trimmed by 2 bases and J by 4 bases, leaving 14 bases between them.

This clonotype was detected a few times. J is TRBJ2-7 and V is TRBV9; D not certain. Per germline, CDR1 SGDLS and CDR2 YYNGEE. V dropped 5 bases and J dropped 1 base, with 4 bases sitting between them. CDR3 length: 11 residues. The CDR3 is CASSASYEQYF. The CDR3 coding sequence is TGTGCCAGCAGTGCTTCCTACGAGCAGTACTTC.

This clonotype showed up just once. The rearrangement links TRBV5-4 to TRBJ2-3; D unclear. The CDR3 consists of 13 residues. Between the trimmed V and J ends, which lost 5 bases and 5 bases, there was a span of 12 bases. Germline lookup yields CDR1 SGHNT and CDR2 YYREEE (reference sequence). The CDR3 reads CASRAGWGDTQYF. The CDR3 DNA sequence: TGTGCCAGCAGGGCTGGATGGGGAGATACGCAGTATTTT.

The chain has TRBV7-9 and TRBJ2-1, with 11 bases aligning to TRBD2. The CDR3 is made up of 16 amino acids. V was clipped by 6 bases and J by 4 bases; unmatched bases: 8. Germline V CDR1 and CDR2: SEHNR, FQNEAQ (reference sequence). CDR3 residues: CASRPPLAGEYNEQFF. In nucleotides, the CDR3 is TGTGCCAGCAGGCCCCCACTAGCGGGGGAATACAATGAGCAGTTCTTC.

The chain recombines TRBV20-1 with TRBJ2-1, with 9 nucleotides matching TRBD2. With V trimmed by 0 bases and J by 8 bases, 11 bases remained unmatched. This CDR3 spans 16 amino acids. CDR1 DFQATT and CDR2 SNEGSKA come from the germline V gene (reference sequence). The CDR3 here is CSARDSLAGGLHEQFF. The CDR3 DNA reads TGCAGTGCTAGAGATTCTCTCGCGGGAGGGCTCCATGAGCAGTTCTTC.

V usage is TRBV3-1 and J usage is TRBJ1-1; a possible D gene is TRBD1 (6 bases). The CDR3 is 14 residues long. V lost 3 bases and J lost 0, with 8 bases in between. Germline lookup yields CDR1 LGHDT and CDR2 YNNKEL (reference sequence). The CDR3 here is CASSHGQMNTEAFF. The CDR3 DNA follows: TGTGCCAGCAGCCATGGACAGATGAACACTGAAGCTTTCTTT.

This chain uses TRBV6-5 with TRBJ2-2, with TRBD1 matching over 7 bases. V gave up 8 bases and J gave up 2 bases; unmatched junction bases: 8. Germline V gene data show CDR1 as MNHEY and CDR2 as SVGAGI. The CDR3 is made up of 15 amino acids. DNA of the CDR3: TGTGCCAGCCAGAGGGGACAGACCAACACCGGGGAGCTGTTTTTT. Protein: CASQRGQTNTGELFF.

The chain joins TRBV29-1 to TRBJ2-1, with no clear D. Germline V CDR1 and CDR2: SQVTM, ANQGSEA. Trimming took off 3 bases at V and 7 bases at J, with 4 bases between the two ends. CDR3 length: 10 amino acids. The CDR3 DNA sequence: TGCAGCGTTGACCTGAATGAGCAGTTCTTC. This translates into CSVDLNEQFF.

V is TRBV20-1 and J is TRBJ2-7, with D perhaps TRBD2 (5 bases). Trimming stripped 6 bases from V and 2 bases from J, with 14 bases between. Germline values: CDR1 DFQATT, CDR2 SNEGSKA (reference sequence). CDR3 length equals 13 residues. The CDR3 DNA is TGCAGTGCCCCAATCGGGGTGACCTACGAGCAGTACTTC. This gives the protein CSAPIGVTYEQYF.

The rearrangement links TRBV3-1 to TRBJ2-7, with TRBD2 matching 10 bases. After removal of 4 bases from V and 0 bases from J, the junction contained 6 bases not matched to a gene. Germline V CDR1 and CDR2: LGHDT, YNNKEL (reference sequence). This CDR3 contains 16 residues. In nucleotides, the CDR3 is TGTGCCAGCAGCCTCAAACTAGCGGGGAGCTCCTACGAGCAGTACTTC. As protein: CASSLKLAGSSYEQYF.

V and J are TRBV12-3 or TRBV12-4 and TRBJ2-7; 9 positions agree with TRBD1. V shed 4 bases and J 3 bases; nucleotides not matched to a gene: 7. CDR3 size: 15 residues. This CDR3 is CASSSQGQGIYEQYF. CDR3 in DNA: TGTGCCAGCAGTTCCCAGGGACAGGGAATCTACGAGCAGTACTTC.